This entry lists 16 T cell receptor beta chains sequenced from one sample in a study of blood T cell repertoires in COVID-19 (dated by TCRdb to the early 2020s). Receptor libraries were prepared by the immunoSEQ multiplex PCR assay. Entries here come from immuneACCESS through TCRdb and include only in-frame sequences with V and J called. Some clones fail to appear in such tables; in the studies checked, an unresolved V gene covers under half of the shortfall, and the cause of the remainder is unknown. The sample records a few hundred thousand clones, roughly 81% of which are singletons. Under 8% of the sample comes from the top ten. Material: PBMCs or T cells enriched from blood (not recorded which). All receptors derive from a woman in her 50s who had been exposed to COVID-19.

The genes are TRBV19 and TRBJ1-1, with a weak D call TRBD1 (5 bases). CDR3 length: 14 amino acids. V was cut by 0 bases and J by 4 bases, with 9 bases left in between. Germline values: CDR1 LNHDA, CDR2 SQIVND (reference sequence). CDR3 DNA: TGTGCCAGTAGTATAGACCTTAGGGGCACTGAAGCTTTCTTT. Protein product: CASSIDLRGTEAFF.

The V call is TRBV7-2, the J call TRBJ2-3, with 7 positions matching TRBD2. Per the germline V gene, CDR1 is SGHTA and CDR2 is FQGNSA. V lost 5 bases to trimming and J lost 3 bases; unmatched junction nucleotides: 5. This CDR3 contains 14 residues. CDR3 amino acids: CASSPDGGTDTQYF. CDR3 nucleotides: TGTGCCAGCAGCCCCGACGGGGGGACAGATACGCAGTATTTT.

In its sample, this clone was seen a few times. CDR3 residues: CASSIEDRFFSGANVLTF. The CDR3 DNA follows: TGTGCCAGTAGTATAGAGGACAGGTTCTTCTCTGGGGCCAACGTCCTGACTTTC. V and J are TRBV19 and TRBJ2-6, with 7 bases fitting TRBD1. Germline-derived CDR1 and CDR2 are LNHDA and SQIVND (reference sequence). The CDR3 totals 18 residues. Unmatched junction bases numbered 5, after V lost 0 bases and J lost 0 bases.

The gene calls are TRBV30 and TRBJ1-3, with 8 bases identical to TRBD1. V trimming: 5 bases; J trimming: 3 bases; junction bases outside the gene matches: 9. Germline V CDR1 and CDR2: GTSNPN, SVGIG (reference sequence). The CDR3 spans 15 residues. The CDR3, as DNA: TGTGCCTGGGATACGGCAGGGGGCTTTGGAAACACCATATATTTT. Encoded protein: CAWDTAGGFGNTIYF.

This clone was picked up a small number of times. The chain has TRBV10-3 and TRBJ2-5, with 12 bases aligning to TRBD2. The ends lost 4 bases at V and 4 bases at J; junction bases unmatched: 7. Germline CDR1 is ENHRY and CDR2 is SYGVKD. The CDR3 loop spans 16 amino acids. The DNA of the CDR3 is TGTGCCATCAGTGTGACTAGCGGGGGCACGGGAGAGACCCAGTACTTC. Amino acid sequence: CAISVTSGGTGETQYF.

The chain has TRBV5-1 and TRBJ1-2; D is possibly TRBD1 (6 bases). Trimming pared 2 bases from V and 6 bases from J, leaving 14 bases between. This CDR3 region has 14 residues. Per germline, CDR1 SGHRS and CDR2 YFSETQ. CDR3 sequence reads: CASSFQGGGDGYTF. Here the CDR3 DNA reads TGCGCCAGCAGCTTCCAGGGAGGGGGAGATGGCTACACCTTC.

The V and J genes are TRBV10-3 and TRBJ1-2; the D gene is possibly TRBD1 (6 bases). Germline CDR1 ENHRY, CDR2 SYGVKD. CDR3 size: 15 residues. V gave up 4 bases and J gave up 0 bases, with 12 bases separating them. DNA of the CDR3: TGTGCCATCAGTGTAAGGACAGCATCTAACTATGGCTACACCTTC. Translating it yields CAISVRTASNYGYTF.

As DNA, the CDR3 is TGTGCCAGCAGTTTCCGTCAGGGAACCCCCGGGGAGCTGTTTTTT. This translates into CASSFRQGTPGELFF. This chain connects TRBV27 to TRBJ2-2; D perhaps matches TRBD1 (5 bases). The V and J ends lost 3 bases and 6 bases respectively, with 14 bases between them. CDR3 length: 15 residues. Germline V gene sequence: CDR1 MNHEY, CDR2 SMNVEV (reference sequence).

This clone is a singleton in its sample. This chain joins TRBV7-8 and TRBJ2-6, with D perhaps matching TRBD1 (5 bases). Germline V CDR1 and CDR2: SGHVS, FQNEAQ. CDR3 length: 14 residues. The V end was cut by 7 bases, the J end by 0 bases, with 7 bases between. The CDR3 DNA is TGTGCCAGCAACAGGATCTCTGGGGCCAACGTCCTGACTTTC. This codes for CASNRISGANVLTF.

V and J are TRBV28 and TRBJ1-2; D ambiguous. CDR1 MDHEN and CDR2 SYDVKM come from the germline V gene. The CDR3 has 11 amino acids. V dropped 6 bases and J dropped 2 bases, with 4 bases sitting between them. CDR3 nucleotides: TGTGCCAGCAGCGGGAACTATGGCTACACCTTC. Amino acids: CASSGNYGYTF.

This rearrangement joins TRBV5-4 to TRBJ2-1, with 16 bases matching TRBD2. After removal of 4 bases from V and 12 bases from J, the junction contained 10 bases not matched to a gene. CDR1 is SGHNT, CDR2 YYREEE, per germline (reference sequence). This CDR3 comprises 16 residues. The CDR3 nucleotides read TGTGCCAGCAGCGTGGGGCCGGGACTAGCGGGGGGGCGGCAGTTCTTC. It encodes CASSVGPGLAGGRQFF. The whole variable domain, remainder taken from reference TRBV5-4 and TRBJ2-1, is ETGVTQSPTHLIKTRGQQVTLRCSSQSGHNTVSWYQQALGQGPQFIFQYYREEENGRGNFPPRFSGLQFPNYSSELNVNALELDDSALYLCASSVGPGLAGGRQFFGPGTRLTVL.

The chain links TRBV6-1 to TRBJ2-7; 8 bases map to TRBD1. The V gene end was trimmed by 3 bases and the J gene end by 6 bases; junction bases not matched to a gene: 13. Germline lookup yields CDR1 MNHNS and CDR2 SASEGT. The length of the CDR3 is 16 residues. CDR3 sequence (DNA): TGTGCCAGCAGTGATCGGAAGGACAGGGTGGGTTTCGAGCAGTACTTC. Its protein product is CASSDRKDRVGFEQYF.

This clone has just a few counts. This sequence joins TRBV27 and TRBJ1-1; D uncertain. The V and J ends lost 6 bases and 4 bases respectively, with 12 bases between them. The CDR3 has 13 residues. The germline gives CDR1 MNHEY, CDR2 SMNVEV (reference sequence). CDR3 bases: TGTGCCAGCAGCTCCTGGAGAAGCACTGAAGCTTTCTTT. Protein: CASSSWRSTEAFF.

The CDR3 bases are TGTGCCAGCAGCTCCACCGGGGAGAATTCACCCCTCCACTTT. Translating gives CASSSTGENSPLHF. The chain has TRBV7-8 and TRBJ1-6; no clear D gene. Germline loops: CDR1 SGHVS, CDR2 FQNEAQ. The CDR3 is 14 amino acids. The V gene lost 4 bases and the J gene lost 7 bases, with 11 bases spanning the gap.

The chain couples TRBV28 to TRBJ1-2, with 9 nucleotides matching TRBD1. Unmatched junction bases numbered 3, after V lost 2 bases and J lost 2 bases. CDR3 length: 15 amino acids. Per germline, CDR1 MDHEN and CDR2 SYDVKM. The CDR3 sequence: CASSLPGQGNYGYTF. The CDR3 DNA follows: TGTGCCAGCAGTTTACCCGGACAGGGGAACTATGGCTACACCTTC.

V and J are TRBV5-1 and TRBJ1-1; D possibly corresponds to TRBD1 (6 bases). V was pared by 0 bases and J by 5 bases, with 14 bases between. The CDR3 covers 15 residues. Germline V gene sequence: CDR1 SGHRS, CDR2 YFSETQ. The CDR3 DNA reads TGCGCCAGCAGCTTGGCGTCAGGGGCGCAAACTGAAGCTTTCTTT. Translating it yields CASSLASGAQTEAFF.